What follows describes a single T cell receptor (beta chain). Its antigen remains unidentified. Following RNA extraction, reverse transcription yielded cDNA that acted as the sequencing template. The table came from immunoSEQ multiplex PCR; TCRdb's copy has only in-frame clones and leaves some out. The sample has about 150,000 clones, 50% to 65% seen once. CDR1 and CDR2 from the germline V gene are GTSNPN and SVGIG (reference sequence). The CDR3 consists of 16 residues. The ends lost 4 bases at V and 9 bases at J; junction bases unmatched: 13. These data belong to a study of CD8+ T cells in alopecia areata. Whole-study results and caveats: Mice gave a clearer picture of TCR sharing than patients did, possibly for HLA-related reasons. More clonal than normal scalp was lesional scalp, particularly alopecia totalis/universalis.

The material sequenced was CD4+ T cells sorted from blood. V usage is TRBV30 and J usage is TRBJ2-1; 12 positions match TRBD2. This receptor was taken from a human donor in good health. This CDR3 is CAWIRRSSGRVIEQFF. The CDR3 nucleotides read TGTGCCTGGATTCGGCGGTCTAGCGGGAGGGTTATTGAGCAGTTCTTC. The full variable domain, with the rest looked up from reference TRBV30 and TRBJ2-1, is SQTIHQWPATLVQPVGSPLSLECTVEGTSNPNLYWYRQAAGRGLQLLFYSVGIGQISSEVPQNLSASRPQDRQFILSSKKLLLSDSGFYLCAWIRRSSGRVIEQFFGPGTRLTVL.